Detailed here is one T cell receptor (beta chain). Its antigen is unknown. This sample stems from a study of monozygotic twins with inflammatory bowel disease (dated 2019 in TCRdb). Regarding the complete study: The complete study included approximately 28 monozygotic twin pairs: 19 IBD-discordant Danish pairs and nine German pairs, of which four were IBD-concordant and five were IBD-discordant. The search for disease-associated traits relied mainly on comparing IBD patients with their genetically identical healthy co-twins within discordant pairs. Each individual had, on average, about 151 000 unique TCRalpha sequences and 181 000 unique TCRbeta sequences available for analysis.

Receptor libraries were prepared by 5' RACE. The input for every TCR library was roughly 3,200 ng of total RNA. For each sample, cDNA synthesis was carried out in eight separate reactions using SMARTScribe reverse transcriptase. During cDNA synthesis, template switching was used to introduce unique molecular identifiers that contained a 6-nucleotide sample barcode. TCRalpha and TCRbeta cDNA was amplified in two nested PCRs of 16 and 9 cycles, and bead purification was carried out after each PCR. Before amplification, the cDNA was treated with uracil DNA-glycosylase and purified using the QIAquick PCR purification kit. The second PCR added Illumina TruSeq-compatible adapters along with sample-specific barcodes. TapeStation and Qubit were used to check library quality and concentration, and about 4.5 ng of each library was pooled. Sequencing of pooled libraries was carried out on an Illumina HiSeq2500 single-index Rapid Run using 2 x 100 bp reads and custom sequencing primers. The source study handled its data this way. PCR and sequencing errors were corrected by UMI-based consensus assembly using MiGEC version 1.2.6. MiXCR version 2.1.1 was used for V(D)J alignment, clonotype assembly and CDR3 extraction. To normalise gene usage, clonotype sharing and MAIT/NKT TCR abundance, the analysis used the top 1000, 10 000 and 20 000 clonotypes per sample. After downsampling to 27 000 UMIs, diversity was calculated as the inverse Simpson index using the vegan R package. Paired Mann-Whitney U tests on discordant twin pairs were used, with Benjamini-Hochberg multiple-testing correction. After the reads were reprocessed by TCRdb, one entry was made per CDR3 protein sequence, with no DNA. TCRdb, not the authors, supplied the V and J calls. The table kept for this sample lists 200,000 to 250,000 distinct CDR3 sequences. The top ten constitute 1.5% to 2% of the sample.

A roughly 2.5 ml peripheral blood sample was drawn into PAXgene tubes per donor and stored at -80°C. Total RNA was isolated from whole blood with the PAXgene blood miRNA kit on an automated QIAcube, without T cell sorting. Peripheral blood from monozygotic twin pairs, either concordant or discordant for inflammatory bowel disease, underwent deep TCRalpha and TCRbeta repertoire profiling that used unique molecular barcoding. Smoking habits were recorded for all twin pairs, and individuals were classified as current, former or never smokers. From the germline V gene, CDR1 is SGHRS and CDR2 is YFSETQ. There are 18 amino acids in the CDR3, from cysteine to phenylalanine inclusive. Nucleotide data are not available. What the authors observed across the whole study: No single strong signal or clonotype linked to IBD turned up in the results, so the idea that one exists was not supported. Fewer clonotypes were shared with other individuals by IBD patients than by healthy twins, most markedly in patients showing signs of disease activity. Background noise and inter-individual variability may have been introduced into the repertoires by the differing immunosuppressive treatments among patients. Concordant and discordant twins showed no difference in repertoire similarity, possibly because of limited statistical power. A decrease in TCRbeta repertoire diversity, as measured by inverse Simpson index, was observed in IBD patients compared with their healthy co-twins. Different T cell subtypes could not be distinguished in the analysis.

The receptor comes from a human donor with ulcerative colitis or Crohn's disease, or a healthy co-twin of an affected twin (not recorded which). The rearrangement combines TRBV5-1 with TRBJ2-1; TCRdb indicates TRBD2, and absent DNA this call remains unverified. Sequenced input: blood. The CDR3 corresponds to CASSPIVGQAGSYNEQFF. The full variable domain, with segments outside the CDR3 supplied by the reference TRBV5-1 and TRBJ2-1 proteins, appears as KAGVTQTPRYLIKTRGQQVTLSCSPISGHRSVSWYQQTPGQGLQFLFEYFSETQRNKGNFPGRFSGRQFSNSRSEMNVSTLELGDSALYLCASSPIVGQAGSYNEQFFGPGTRLTVL.